The T cell receptor (beta chain) described here comes from a study of shared clonotypes between healthy human individuals. Here immunoSEQ multiplex PCR was the method, and the copy in TCRdb shows in-frame clones only, minus some. The repertoire consists of roughly 500,000 clones, with roughly 95% occurring once and the leading ten covering about 0.064%. The CDR3 extends over 15 amino acids. V lost 8 bases, J lost 3 bases, and 17 bases lay in between. Germline V gives CDR1 MDHEN, CDR2 SYDVKM. This receptor was identified in a woman under 40 in good health. What was sequenced was naive CD4+ T cells sorted from blood. Subset given: CD45RA+ positively selected. V usage is TRBV28 and J usage is TRBJ1-5; weak D call: TRBD1 (5 bases). The CDR3 reads CASGSRDGPNQPQHF. CDR3 nucleotide sequence: TGTGCCAGCGGAAGCCGGGACGGACCCAATCAGCCCCAGCATTTT.